This TCR beta chain was captured in a study of T cells in Graves' hyperthyroidism and ophthalmopathy. In germline, CDR1 is LNHDA, CDR2 SQIVND (reference sequence). The CDR3 covers 12 residues. V lost 3 bases and J 1 base, leaving 3 bases between the germline ends. Uncontrolled infection, other autoimmune disease, pregnancy or lactation barred patients from enrollment. TCR beta CDR3 region amplification was performed from RNA transcripts. Researchers ran a first-round RT-PCR on the TCR CDR3 using the HTBI primer set. MiXCR, run by TCRdb on the multiplex PCR reads, gives a single entry per CDR3 protein. The sample has around 620,000 distinct CDR3 sequences; around 16% are singletons.

V is TRBV19 and J is TRBJ1-1; the D is unclear. This receptor was taken from a woman under 40 with Graves' hyperthyroidism. Sequences were obtained from blood. CDR3 coding DNA: TGTGCCAGTAGTATTCCGAACACTGAAGCTTTCTTT. As protein: CASSIPNTEAFF.